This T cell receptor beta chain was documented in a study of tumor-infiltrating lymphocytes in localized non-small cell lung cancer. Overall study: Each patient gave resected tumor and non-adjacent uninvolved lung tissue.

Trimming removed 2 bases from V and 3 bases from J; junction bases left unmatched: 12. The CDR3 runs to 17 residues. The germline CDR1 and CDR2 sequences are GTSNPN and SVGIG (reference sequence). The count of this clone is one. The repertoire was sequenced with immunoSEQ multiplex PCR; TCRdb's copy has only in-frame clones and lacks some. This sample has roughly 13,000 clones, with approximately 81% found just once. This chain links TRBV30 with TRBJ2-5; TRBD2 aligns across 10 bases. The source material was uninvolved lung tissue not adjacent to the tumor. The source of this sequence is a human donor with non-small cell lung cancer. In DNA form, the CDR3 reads TGTGCCTGGAGTACTATCTTTACCGGGACTAGCGAAGAGACCCAGTACTTC. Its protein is CAWSTIFTGTSEETQYF.